A single sample gave rise to the 31 T cell receptor beta chains below, sequenced in a study of blood T cell repertoires in COVID-19. The assay was immunoSEQ multiplex PCR, and TCRdb's table has in-frame clones only and misses some. Of approximately 290,000 clones in the sample, around 89% were seen once. The sequenced sample consisted of PBMCs or T cells enriched from blood (not recorded which). These receptors came from a young woman with acute COVID-19.

J is TRBJ1-5 and V is TRBV5-1, with D possibly TRBD1 on 6 matching bases. V gave up 1 base and J gave up 5 bases, with 13 bases separating them. This CDR3 contains 15 residues. CDR1 is SGHRS and CDR2 is YFSETQ in the germline V gene. The CDR3 sequence: CASSLQGLTDQPQHF. The CDR3 DNA follows: TGCGCCAGCAGCTTGCAGGGGCTTACCGATCAGCCCCAGCATTTT.

The gene calls are TRBV28 and TRBJ2-2; D not resolved. Germline V CDR1 and CDR2: MDHEN, SYDVKM. The CDR3 covers 13 residues. V was trimmed by 7 bases and J by 0 bases, leaving 6 bases between them. The CDR3 DNA follows: TGTGCCAGCACACAGCCGAACACCGGGGAGCTGTTTTTT. Its protein is CASTQPNTGELFF.

This clone was observed once. V gene TRBV6-5 combines with J gene TRBJ2-3; perhaps TRBD2 as D (6 bases). Germline V gene lookup returns CDR1 MNHEY and CDR2 SVGAGI. CDR3 length: 15 amino acids. V was trimmed by 8 bases and J by 2 bases, leaving 17 bases between them. Here the CDR3 reads CASGPLAEFTDTQYF. The CDR3 nucleotides are TGTGCCAGCGGACCCTTAGCGGAATTCACAGATACGCAGTATTTT.

The chain employs TRBV28 and TRBJ2-6; TRBD1 matches 7 bases. The length of the CDR3 is 14 residues. The J segment lost 9 bases and the V segment lost 4 bases, leaving 6 bases of the junction unmatched. Germline CDR1 and CDR2: MDHEN and SYDVKM. CDR3 sequence reads: CASSSGTVGNVLTF. The DNA of the CDR3 is TGTGCCAGCAGTTCCGGGACAGTGGGCAACGTCCTGACTTTC.

The gene calls are TRBV19 and TRBJ2-7; 9 bases fit TRBD2. V shed 1 base and J 5 bases; nucleotides not matched to a gene: 6. The CDR3 has 15 residues. The germline V gene has CDR1 LNHDA and CDR2 SQIVND (reference sequence). The CDR3 loop reads CASSIGTSVSDEQYF. CDR3 nucleotide sequence: TGTGCCAGTAGTATAGGGACTAGCGTGTCCGACGAGCAGTACTTC.

This chain joins TRBV7-9 and TRBJ2-7; D unresolved. Germline-derived CDR1 and CDR2 are SEHNR and FQNEAQ (reference sequence). This CDR3 has 12 residues. Trimming took 0 bases from V and 3 from J, leaving 3 bases between them. The CDR3 coding sequence is TGTGCCAGCAGCTTAGCCAACTACGAGCAGTACTTC. Its protein is CASSLANYEQYF.

This clone has just one count. The V gene is TRBV27, the J gene TRBJ2-7, with TRBD1 matching 7 bases. Germline V gene lookup returns CDR1 MNHEY and CDR2 SMNVEV (reference sequence). The CDR3 extends over 15 amino acids. The junction had 9 bases not matched to a gene; V was cut back by 5 bases and J by 2 bases. The CDR3 DNA is TGTGCCAGCAGTACGGAGTACAGGGGCCCCTACGAGCAGTACTTC. Its translation: CASSTEYRGPYEQYF.

The chain employs TRBV18 and TRBJ1-4, with D perhaps matching TRBD1 (6 bases). V dropped 3 bases and J dropped 3 bases, with 14 bases sitting between them. Germline V gene lookup returns CDR1 KGHSH and CDR2 LQKENI. The CDR3 is made up of 16 amino acids. CDR3 sequence reads: CASSPLPAGANEKLFF. Here the CDR3 DNA reads TGTGCCAGCTCACCCTTGCCGGCAGGGGCTAATGAAAAACTGTTTTTT.

V usage is TRBV5-4 and J usage is TRBJ2-1; D is possibly TRBD2 (5 bases). The CDR3 spans 15 residues. Trimming took 4 bases from V and 3 from J, leaving 14 bases between them. CDR1 SGHNT and CDR2 YYREEE come from the germline V gene (reference sequence). The CDR3 loop is CASSPESGDYNEQFF. The CDR3 DNA reads TGTGCCAGCAGCCCGGAGAGCGGAGACTACAATGAGCAGTTCTTC.

The V gene is TRBV21-1, the J gene TRBJ2-4; no DNA check was done on the table's D call, TRBD1. TRBV21-1 constitutes a pseudogene. This CDR3 has 16 amino acids. The CDR3 protein is CASSNSGARAKNIQYF. DNA of the CDR3: TGTGCCAGCAGCAATAGTGGGGCACGAGCAAAGAACATTCAGTACTTC.

V usage is TRBV28 and J usage is TRBJ2-1, with D tentatively TRBD2 (5 bases). Looked up from germline, CDR1 is MDHEN and CDR2 is SYDVKM. Trimming cost V 2 bases and J 4 bases, with 12 bases left between them. CDR3 length: 15 residues. CDR3 region: CASSLQADLYNEQFF. The CDR3 nucleotides read TGTGCCAGCAGTTTACAAGCGGACCTATACAATGAGCAGTTCTTC.

J is TRBJ1-4 and V is TRBV5-1; D is ambiguous. This CDR3 has 15 residues. Deletions cut 0 bases from V and 4 bases from J, with 10 bases between. Germline CDR1 and CDR2: SGHRS and YFSETQ. The CDR3 protein is CASSLGAGVNEKLFF. As DNA, the CDR3 is TGCGCCAGCAGCTTGGGGGCCGGGGTTAATGAAAAACTGTTTTTT.

The chain carries TRBV5-1 and TRBJ2-2, with unresolved D. CDR1 and CDR2 from the germline V gene are SGHRS and YFSETQ. The V gene lost 0 bases and the J gene lost 2 bases, with 5 bases spanning the gap. The CDR3 runs 14 residues. The chain's CDR3 is CASSLGLNTGELFF. In DNA form, the CDR3 reads TGCGCCAGCAGCTTGGGACTTAACACCGGGGAGCTGTTTTTT.

The genes are TRBV10-2 and TRBJ1-2; D gene uncertain. The CDR3 covers 14 residues. V lost 2 bases and J lost 3, with 10 bases in between. CDR1 and CDR2 (germline): WSHSY, SAAADI. DNA of the CDR3: TGCGCCAGCAGTGAGGCCGGTACGGACTATGGCTACACCTTC. Translated, it gives CASSEAGTDYGYTF.

V and J are TRBV10-3 and TRBJ2-1; 14 nucleotides match TRBD2. CDR3 size: 13 residues. After removal of 8 bases from V and 6 bases from J, the junction contained 0 bases not matched to a gene. Germline V gives CDR1 ENHRY, CDR2 SYGVKD. The CDR3 sequence is CAIGTSGSNEQFF. The CDR3 DNA reads TGTGCCATCGGGACTAGCGGGAGCAATGAGCAGTTCTTC.

J is TRBJ2-2 and V is TRBV11-3; maybe TRBD2 (6 bases). The V gene lost 5 bases and the J gene lost 8 bases, with 18 bases spanning the gap. This CDR3 spans 15 amino acids. CDR1 and CDR2 (germline): SGHNT, YENEEA. CDR3 protein: CASSQAGLGFGELFF. The DNA for the CDR3 is TGTGCCAGCAGCCAAGCGGGTTTGGGGTTTGGGGAGCTGTTTTTT.

The chain joins TRBV18 to TRBJ2-2, with D possibly matching TRBD2 (6 bases). The CDR3 runs 15 residues. The germline CDR1 and CDR2 sequences are KGHSH and LQKENI. V was pared by 4 bases and J by 6 bases, with 15 bases between. This CDR3 reads CASSQFDGDSGELFF. The CDR3 DNA reads TGTGCCAGCTCACAATTCGACGGGGACTCCGGGGAGCTGTTTTTT.

The gene calls are TRBV28 and TRBJ1-2; weak D call: TRBD1 (6 bases). V gave up 5 bases and J gave up 1 base, with 8 bases separating them. Per germline, CDR1 MDHEN and CDR2 SYDVKM. The CDR3 runs to 13 residues. CDR3 residues: CASSVQGNYGYTF. CDR3 bases: TGTGCCAGCAGTGTACAGGGTAACTATGGCTACACCTTC.

This chain connects TRBV24-1 to TRBJ2-7; 14 bases align to TRBD2. Germline lookup yields CDR1 KGHDR and CDR2 SFDVKD. The V segment lost 5 bases and the J segment 3 bases; nucleotides outside the gene matches: 5. This CDR3 has 16 residues. In DNA form, the CDR3 reads TGTGCCACCAGTGCCCCGGGACTAGCGGGGGACTACGAGCAGTACTTC. Protein: CATSAPGLAGDYEQYF.

The rearrangement joins TRBV5-6 to TRBJ1-6; unclear D gene. V lost 7 bases to trimming and J lost 5 bases, with 10 bases between them. From germline, CDR1 is SGHDT and CDR2 YYEEEE. This CDR3 contains 13 residues. This chain's CDR3 is CASRNMDNSPLHF. DNA of the CDR3: TGTGCCAGCCGCAACATGGATAATTCACCCCTCCACTTT.

V and J are TRBV5-1 and TRBJ1-1, with D perhaps TRBD1 (5 bases). V was clipped by 4 bases and J by 4 bases, with 20 bases between them. Germline V gene sequence: CDR1 SGHRS, CDR2 YFSETQ. This CDR3 is built from 16 residues. The CDR3: CASSQSQLGEGTEAFF. DNA for the CDR3: TGCGCCAGCAGCCAATCCCAACTAGGGGAGGGCACTGAAGCTTTCTTT.

The chain uses TRBV21-1 and TRBJ1-2; TRBD1, the D gene given by the table, was not confirmed from the DNA. TRBV21-1 is a known pseudogene. The CDR3 is made up of 14 amino acids. DNA for the CDR3: TGTGCCAGCAGAAAGACAAGGCTCATTTATGGCTACACCTTC. Its translation is CASRKTRLIYGYTF.

The V and J genes are TRBV19 and TRBJ2-1, with 7 positions matching TRBD2. Losses at the gene ends were 1 base for V and 10 bases for J; bases not matched to a gene: 4. Looked up from germline, CDR1 is LNHDA and CDR2 is SQIVND (reference sequence). CDR3 length: 13 residues. The CDR3 bases are TGTGCCAGTAGTATAGGCGGGGGAGGAGAGCAGTTCTTC. This sequence encodes CASSIGGGGEQFF.

The chain carries TRBV5-5 and TRBJ2-7, with 10 positions matching TRBD2. Germline-derived CDR1 and CDR2 are SGHKS and YYEKEE (reference sequence). The CDR3 has 15 amino acids. Germline trimming cut 0 bases from V and 5 bases from J; bases unmatched to any gene: 5. In nucleotides, the CDR3 is TGTGCCAGCAGCTTGGGGACTAGCGGACTTAACGAGCAGTACTTC. It translates to CASSLGTSGLNEQYF.

In regard to this clone: A read error may account for a junction end that differs from germline. The chain carries TRBV4-1 and TRBJ2-5, with TRBD2 matching over 10 bases. Germline-derived CDR1 and CDR2 are MGHRA and YSYEKL. The CDR3 loop spans 17 amino acids. The CDR3 region has the DNA TGCGCCCGCAGCCAGGAGGCCAGCGGGGGGGAGGGGGAGACCCAGTACTTC. This sequence encodes CARSQEASGGEGETQYF.

The rearrangement links TRBV19 to TRBJ2-7, with 7 nucleotides matching TRBD1. Trimming removed 5 bases from V and 1 base from J; junction bases left unmatched: 11. The CDR3 sequence is 16 residues long. CDR1 is LNHDA and CDR2 is SQIVND in the germline V gene (reference sequence). CDR3 sequence: CASSPDGTVPSYEQYF. The CDR3 nucleotides are TGTGCCAGTAGTCCCGATGGGACAGTCCCTTCCTACGAGCAGTACTTC.

This sequence joins TRBV5-1 and TRBJ2-2, with D uncertain. V lost 0 bases, J lost 1 base, and 10 bases lay in between. Germline V gene sequence: CDR1 SGHRS, CDR2 YFSETQ. This CDR3 region has 16 residues. CDR3 in amino acids: CASSLVGRMNTGELFF. The CDR3 DNA is TGCGCCAGCAGCTTGGTGGGCAGAATGAACACCGGGGAGCTGTTTTTT.

This clone was detected only once. V gene TRBV11-1 combines with J gene TRBJ2-7; tentative D call: TRBD1 (5 bases). The germline V and J ends were trimmed by 0 bases and 0 bases, with 9 bases remaining between them. The germline V gene encodes CDR1 SGHAT and CDR2 FQDESV (reference sequence). The CDR3 spans 15 residues. The CDR3 DNA reads TGTGCCAGCAGCTTAGCCCTAGGGGACTCCTACGAGCAGTACTTC. Residues: CASSLALGDSYEQYF. The full variable domain, in which reference TRBV11-1 and TRBJ2-7 provide the parts outside the CDR3, is EAEVAQSPRYKITEKSQAVAFWCDPISGHATLYWYRQILGQGPELLVQFQDESVVDDSQLPKDRFSAERLKGVDSTLKIQPAELGDSAMYLCASSLALGDSYEQYFGPGTRLTVT.

Concerning this clone itself: This sample includes further DNA sequences coding for the same CDR3. The chain employs TRBV2 and TRBJ2-2; D is ambiguous. Trimming removed 1 base at V and 1 base at J, with 4 bases between. CDR3 length equals 14 residues. Germline CDR1 SNHLY, CDR2 FYNNEI. The DNA of the CDR3 is TGTGCCAGCAGTGAAGGACAGAACACCGGGGAGCTGTTTTTT. It encodes CASSEGQNTGELFF. Using reference TRBV2 and TRBJ2-2 for the parts outside the CDR3, the full variable domain is EPEVTQTPSHQVTQMGQEVILRCVPISNHLYFYWYRQILGQKVEFLVSFYNNEISEKSEIFDDQFSVERPDGSNFTLKIRSTKLEDSAMYFCASSEGQNTGELFFGEGSRLTVL.

This sequence joins TRBV2 and TRBJ2-7, with D maybe TRBD1 (6 bases). Germline V gives CDR1 SNHLY, CDR2 FYNNEI. Trimming shortened V by 9 bases and J by 6 bases, and 21 bases separated the two germline ends. The CDR3 sequence is 14 residues long. This CDR3 reads CASLPAGDPREQYF. The CDR3 DNA reads TGTGCCAGTCTGCCGGCAGGGGACCCTCGCGAGCAGTACTTC.

In its sample, this clone was seen a few times. Other DNA variants within this sample encode the same CDR3. CDR3 sequence (DNA): TGCGCCAGCAGCTTGACAGGGGGCAATCAGCCCCAGCATTTT. Its translation: CASSLTGGNQPQHF. The chain combines TRBV5-1 with TRBJ1-5; 7 positions match TRBD1. The V segment lost 1 base and the J segment 2 bases; nucleotides outside the gene matches: 0. Germline loops: CDR1 SGHRS, CDR2 YFSETQ. This CDR3 is built from 14 residues.